This record concerns one TCR beta chain sequence. The assay was immunoSEQ multiplex PCR, and TCRdb's table has in-frame clones only and misses some. The table has about 480,000 clones, 80% to 90% seen once; the top ten hold 0.8% to 0.9%. The sample comes from a study of blood T cell repertoires in COVID-19. V lost 10 bases and J 4 bases, leaving 14 bases between the germline ends. CDR1 WNHNN and CDR2 SYGVQD come from the germline V gene (reference sequence). This CDR3 is built from 13 residues. The specimen was peripheral blood. The receptor's source is a man aged 18 to 35 with COVID-19, enrolled during active disease. The genes are TRBV10-1 and TRBJ1-5; maybe TRBD1 (5 bases). The CDR3 DNA follows: TGCGCCAACTGCCGGGGACTGAATCAGCCCCAGCATTTT. It specifies CANCRGLNQPQHF.